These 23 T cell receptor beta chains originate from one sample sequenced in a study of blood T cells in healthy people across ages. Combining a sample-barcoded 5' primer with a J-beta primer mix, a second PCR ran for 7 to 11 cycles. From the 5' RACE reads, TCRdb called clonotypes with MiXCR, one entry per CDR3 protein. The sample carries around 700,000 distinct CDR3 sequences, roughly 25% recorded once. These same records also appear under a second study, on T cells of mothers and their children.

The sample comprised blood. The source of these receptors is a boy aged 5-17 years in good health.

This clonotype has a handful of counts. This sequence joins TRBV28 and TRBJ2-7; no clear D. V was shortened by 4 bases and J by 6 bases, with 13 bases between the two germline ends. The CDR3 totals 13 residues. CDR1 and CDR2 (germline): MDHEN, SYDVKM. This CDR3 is CASSSNPRSEQYF. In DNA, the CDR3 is TGTGCCAGCAGTTCAAACCCTAGGTCCGAGCAGTACTTC.

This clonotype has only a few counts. The CDR3 sequence: CASSLSGTGVFDEQYF. As DNA, the CDR3 is TGTGCCAGCAGTTTGTCCGGGACAGGGGTTTTCGACGAGCAGTACTTC. V is TRBV27 and J is TRBJ2-1; 10 bases align to TRBD1. The DNA end favors TRBJ2-7, so the J call may be wrong. CDR3 size: 16 residues. Germline-derived CDR1 and CDR2 are MNHEY and SMNVEV (reference sequence).

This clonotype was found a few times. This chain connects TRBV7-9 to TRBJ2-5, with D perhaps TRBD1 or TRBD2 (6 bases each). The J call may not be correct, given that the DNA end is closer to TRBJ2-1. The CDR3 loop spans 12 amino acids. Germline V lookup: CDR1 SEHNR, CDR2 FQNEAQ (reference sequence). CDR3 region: CASSSGADEQFF. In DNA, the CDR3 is TGTGCCAGCAGCTCGGGGGCAGATGAGCAGTTCTTC.

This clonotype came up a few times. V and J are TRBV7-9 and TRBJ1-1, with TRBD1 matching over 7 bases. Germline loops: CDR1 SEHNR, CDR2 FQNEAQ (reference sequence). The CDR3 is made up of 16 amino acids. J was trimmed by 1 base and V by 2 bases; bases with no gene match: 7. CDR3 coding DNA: TGTGCCAGCAGCTTAACCACCTCAGGGGGGAACACTGAAGCTTTCTTT. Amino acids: CASSLTTSGGNTEAFF.

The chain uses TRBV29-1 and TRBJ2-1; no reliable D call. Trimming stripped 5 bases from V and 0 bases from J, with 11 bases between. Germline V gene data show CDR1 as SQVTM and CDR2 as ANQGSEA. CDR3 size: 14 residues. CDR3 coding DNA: TGCAGCGTTAGGTTAGAGAGCTCCTACAATGAGCAGTTCTTC. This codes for CSVRLESSYNEQFF.

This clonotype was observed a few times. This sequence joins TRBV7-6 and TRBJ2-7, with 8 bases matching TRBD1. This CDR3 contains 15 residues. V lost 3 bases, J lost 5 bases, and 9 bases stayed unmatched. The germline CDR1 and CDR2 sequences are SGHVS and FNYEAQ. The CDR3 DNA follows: TGTGCCAGCAGCTTGGGGCAGGGGGCGATCCACGAGCAGTACTTC. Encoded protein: CASSLGQGAIHEQYF. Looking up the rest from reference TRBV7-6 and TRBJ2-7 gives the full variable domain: GAGVSQSPRYKVTKRGQDVALRCDPISGHVSLYWYRQALGQGPEFLTYFNYEAQQDKSGLPNDRFSAERPEGSISTLTIQRTEQRDSAMYRCASSLGQGAIHEQYFGPGTRLTVT.

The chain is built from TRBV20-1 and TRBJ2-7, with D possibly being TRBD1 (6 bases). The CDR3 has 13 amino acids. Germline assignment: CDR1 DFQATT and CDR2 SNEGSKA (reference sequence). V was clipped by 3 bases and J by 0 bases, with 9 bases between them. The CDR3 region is CSASQGTSYEQYF. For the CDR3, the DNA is TGCAGTGCTAGTCAGGGGACCTCCTACGAGCAGTACTTC.

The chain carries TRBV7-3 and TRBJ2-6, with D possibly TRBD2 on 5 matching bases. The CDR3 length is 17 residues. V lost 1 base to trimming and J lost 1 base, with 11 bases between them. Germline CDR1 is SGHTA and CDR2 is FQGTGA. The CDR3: CASSLIGSGSGANVLTF. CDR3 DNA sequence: TGTGCCAGCAGCTTAATTGGTTCGGGGTCTGGGGCCAACGTCCTGACTTTC.

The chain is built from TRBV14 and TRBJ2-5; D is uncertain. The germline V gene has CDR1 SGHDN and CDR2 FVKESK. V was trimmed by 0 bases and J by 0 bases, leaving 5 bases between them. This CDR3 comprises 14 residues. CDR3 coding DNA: TGTGCCAGCAGCCAAGACTCGTACCAAGAGACCCAGTACTTC. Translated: CASSQDSYQETQYF.

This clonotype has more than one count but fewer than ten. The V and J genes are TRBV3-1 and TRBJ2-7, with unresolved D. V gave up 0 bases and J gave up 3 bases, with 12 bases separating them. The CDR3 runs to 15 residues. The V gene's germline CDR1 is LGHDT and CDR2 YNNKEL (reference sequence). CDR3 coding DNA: TGTGCCAGCAGCCAAGATCTTAACAGAAACTACGAGCAGTACTTC. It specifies CASSQDLNRNYEQYF.

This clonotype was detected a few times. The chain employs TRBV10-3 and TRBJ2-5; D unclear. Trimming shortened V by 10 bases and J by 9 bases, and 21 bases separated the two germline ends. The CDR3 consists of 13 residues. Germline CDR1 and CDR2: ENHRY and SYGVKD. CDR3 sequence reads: CATSNPDGGAQYF. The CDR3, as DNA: TGTGCCACCTCAAACCCGGACGGTGGCGCCCAGTACTTC.

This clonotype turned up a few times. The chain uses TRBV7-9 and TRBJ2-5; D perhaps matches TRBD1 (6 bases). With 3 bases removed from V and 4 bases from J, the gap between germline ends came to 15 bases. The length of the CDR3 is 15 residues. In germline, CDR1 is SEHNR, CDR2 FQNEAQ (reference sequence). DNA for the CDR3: TGTGCCAGCAGCTTGTTCCAGGGGAATCCAGAGACCCAGTACTTC. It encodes CASSLFQGNPETQYF.

CDR3 in DNA: TGTGCCAGCAGGAAACCCCTCTCCTACAATGAGCAGTTCTTC. Translated: CASRKPLSYNEQFF. The chain recombines TRBV28 with TRBJ2-1; D remains ambiguous. The CDR3 spans 14 residues. The germline gives CDR1 MDHEN, CDR2 SYDVKM. V shed 6 bases and J shed 0 bases, with 9 bases lying between them.

In DNA form, the CDR3 reads TGTGCCAGCAGCCCAACATCTAACGAGCAGTACTTC. Protein product: CASSPTSNEQYF. The V gene is TRBV7-9, the J gene TRBJ2-1; D remains unclear. Judging by the DNA end, TRBJ2-7 fits better; the J call may be wrong. Germline CDR1 and CDR2: SEHNR and FQNEAQ (reference sequence). The CDR3 length is 12 residues.

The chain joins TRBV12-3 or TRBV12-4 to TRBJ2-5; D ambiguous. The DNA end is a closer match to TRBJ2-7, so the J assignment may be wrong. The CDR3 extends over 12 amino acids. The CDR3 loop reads CASSLVGLEQYF. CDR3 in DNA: TGTGCCAGCAGTTTGGTCGGGCTCGAGCAGTACTTC.

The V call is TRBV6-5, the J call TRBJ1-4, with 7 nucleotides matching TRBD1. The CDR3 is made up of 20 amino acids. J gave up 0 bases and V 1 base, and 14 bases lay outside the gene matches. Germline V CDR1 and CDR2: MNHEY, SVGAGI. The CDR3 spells CASSYFDREGNKATNEKLFF. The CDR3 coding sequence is TGTGCCAGCAGTTACTTCGACAGGGAAGGAAACAAGGCAACTAATGAAAAACTGTTTTTT.

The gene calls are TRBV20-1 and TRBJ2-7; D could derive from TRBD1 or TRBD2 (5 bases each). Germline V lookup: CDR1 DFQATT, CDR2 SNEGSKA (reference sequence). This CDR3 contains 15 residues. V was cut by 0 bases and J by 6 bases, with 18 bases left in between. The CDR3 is CSARDLSGSRLEQYF. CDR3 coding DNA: TGCAGTGCTAGAGATTTGTCAGGGAGTCGGCTCGAGCAGTACTTC.

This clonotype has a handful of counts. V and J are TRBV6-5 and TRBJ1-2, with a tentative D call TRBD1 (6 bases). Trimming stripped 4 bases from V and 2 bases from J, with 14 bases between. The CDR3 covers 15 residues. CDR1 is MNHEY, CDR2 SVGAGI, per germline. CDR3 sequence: CASSLAGGPNYGYTF. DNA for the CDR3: TGTGCCAGCAGTTTGGCGGGGGGCCCCAACTATGGCTACACCTTC.

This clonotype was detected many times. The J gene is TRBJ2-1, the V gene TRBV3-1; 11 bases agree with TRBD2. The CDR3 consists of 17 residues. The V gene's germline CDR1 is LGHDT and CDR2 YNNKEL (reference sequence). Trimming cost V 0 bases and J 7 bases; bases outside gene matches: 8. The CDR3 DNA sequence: TGTGCCAGCAGCCAAGAAGTACTAGCGGGAGTCACAAATGAGCAGTTCTTC. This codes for CASSQEVLAGVTNEQFF.

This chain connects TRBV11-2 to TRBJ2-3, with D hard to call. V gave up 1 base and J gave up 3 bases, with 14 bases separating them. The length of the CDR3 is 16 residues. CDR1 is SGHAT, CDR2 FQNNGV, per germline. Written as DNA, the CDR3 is TGTGCCAGCAGCTTAGGTGGGGTAGTGGGGACAGATACGCAGTATTTT. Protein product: CASSLGGVVGTDTQYF.

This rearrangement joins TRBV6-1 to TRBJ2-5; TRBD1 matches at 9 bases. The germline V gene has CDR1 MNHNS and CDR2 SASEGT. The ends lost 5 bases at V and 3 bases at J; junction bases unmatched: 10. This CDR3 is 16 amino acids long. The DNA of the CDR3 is TGTGCCAGCAGTCTTATTCTAGGGGACAGGGAAGAGACCCAGTACTTC. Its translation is CASSLILGDREETQYF.

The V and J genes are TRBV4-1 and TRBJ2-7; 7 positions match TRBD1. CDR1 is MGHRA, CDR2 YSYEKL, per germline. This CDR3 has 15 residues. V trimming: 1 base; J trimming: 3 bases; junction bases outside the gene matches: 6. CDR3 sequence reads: CASSQVQDRYYEQYF. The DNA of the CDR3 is TGCGCCAGCAGCCAAGTCCAGGACAGGTACTACGAGCAGTACTTC.

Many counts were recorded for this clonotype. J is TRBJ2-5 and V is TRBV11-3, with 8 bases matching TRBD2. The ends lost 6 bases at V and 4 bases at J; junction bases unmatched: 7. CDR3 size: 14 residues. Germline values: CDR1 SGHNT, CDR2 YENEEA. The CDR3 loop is CASSPPGGGETQYF. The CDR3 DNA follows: TGTGCCAGCAGTCCCCCGGGAGGGGGAGAGACCCAGTACTTC.